Following are 22 T cell receptor beta chains from one sample sequenced in a study of blood T cell repertoires in COVID-19. Sequencing used immunoSEQ multiplex PCR; TCRdb keeps in-frame clones, though not all of them. The repertoire holds about 50,000 clones, with under 85% as singletons. The sample consisted of peripheral blood. Receptors originate from a man in his 60s with acute or convalescent COVID-19.

This clone was seen a few times. The V gene is TRBV6-5, the J gene TRBJ1-1; 9 bases are shared with TRBD1. The V and J ends lost 4 bases and 5 bases, in that order; junction bases with no gene match: 2. The CDR3 has 13 residues. Germline V gene sequence: CDR1 MNHEY, CDR2 SVGAGI. Here the CDR3 reads CASSFGQGTEAFF. CDR3 coding DNA: TGTGCCAGCAGTTTTGGACAGGGGACTGAAGCTTTCTTT.

This clone appeared once. This chain links TRBV5-6 with TRBJ1-2, with a tentative D call TRBD1 (6 bases). V was cut by 0 bases and J by 8 bases, with 14 bases left in between. The CDR3 runs to 14 residues. Germline V CDR1 and CDR2: SGHDT, YYEEEE. The CDR3 loop is CASSLELLGAGYTF. Written as DNA, the CDR3 is TGTGCCAGCAGCTTGGAACTATTGGGGGCCGGCTACACCTTC.

The V and J genes are TRBV11-1 and TRBJ2-1, with no clear D. Germline loops: CDR1 SGHAT, CDR2 FQDESV (reference sequence). The CDR3 is 16 residues long. V lost 5 bases and J 0 bases, leaving 14 bases between the germline ends. The DNA of the CDR3 is TGTGCCAGCAGCGGGCTTCGATCCAGCTCCTACAATGAGCAGTTCTTC. Its translation: CASSGLRSSSYNEQFF.

The rearrangement uses TRBV9 and TRBJ2-1, with D uncertain. The CDR3 loop spans 19 amino acids. CDR1 is SGDLS and CDR2 is YYNGEE in the germline V gene. Between the trimmed V and J ends, which lost 4 bases and 0 bases, there was a span of 23 bases. The CDR3 DNA reads as TGTGCCAGCAGCCCCCGACCCGCTCAACCCTGGAGCTCCTACAATGAGCAGTTCTTC. It encodes CASSPRPAQPWSSYNEQFF.

The chain couples TRBV3-1 (or the pseudogene TRBV3-2) to TRBJ1-1; 7 bases are a match to TRBD1. The germline CDR1 and CDR2 sequences are LGHDT and YNNKEL (reference sequence). The CDR3 is 14 amino acids. V trimming: 1 base; J trimming: 7 bases; junction bases outside the gene matches: 6. CDR3 loop: CASSQADRVVEAFF. The DNA of the CDR3 is TGTGCCAGCAGCCAAGCAGACAGGGTAGTTGAAGCTTTCTTT.

The chain employs TRBV7-8 and TRBJ2-7; 8 bases agree with TRBD1. The J segment lost 2 bases and the V segment lost 6 bases, leaving 9 bases of the junction unmatched. The CDR3 totals 15 residues. Looked up from germline, CDR1 is SGHVS and CDR2 is FQNEAQ. The CDR3 sequence is CASRLSWDRTYEQYF. The DNA of the CDR3 is TGTGCCAGCAGACTTAGCTGGGACAGGACCTACGAGCAGTACTTC.

The chain is built from TRBV5-1 and TRBJ2-7, with TRBD1 matching 11 bases. Germline V gives CDR1 SGHRS, CDR2 YFSETQ. After removal of 4 bases from V and 4 bases from J, the junction contained 7 bases not matched to a gene. CDR3 size: 15 residues. CDR3 sequence (DNA): TGCGCCAGCAGCCCCGGACAGGGGGCCTTTTACGAGCAGTACTTC. It specifies CASSPGQGAFYEQYF.

This clone was recorded a few times. V and J are TRBV6-5 and TRBJ1-2; 8 nucleotides line up with TRBD1. This CDR3 has 16 amino acids. The trim removed 2 bases at V and 3 bases at J, leaving 8 bases unmatched. Germline CDR1 and CDR2: MNHEY and SVGAGI. The CDR3 protein is CASSYPPGQGYYGYTF. The CDR3 nucleotides are TGTGCCAGCAGTTACCCCCCAGGACAGGGCTACTATGGCTACACCTTC.

Written as DNA, the CDR3 is TGTGCCAGCAGCCCTCCGGGACAGGGGGCAGTTAATGGCTACACCTTC. Translation: CASSPPGQGAVNGYTF. The chain recombines TRBV7-9 with TRBJ1-2, with 12 bases lining up with TRBD1. CDR1 and CDR2 (germline): SEHNR, FQNEAQ (reference sequence). V lost 5 bases to trimming and J lost 6 bases; unmatched junction nucleotides: 10. There are 16 residues in the CDR3.

This clone was seen just once. This sequence joins TRBV30 and TRBJ1-5; unclear D gene. V lost 0 bases to trimming and J lost 5 bases, with 14 bases between them. The CDR3 is 15 residues long. Germline V gene sequence: CDR1 GTSNPN, CDR2 SVGIG (reference sequence). The CDR3 reads CAWSVTGSYYQPQHF. CDR3 sequence (DNA): TGTGCCTGGAGTGTAACCGGGAGCTATTATCAGCCCCAGCATTTT.

The chain is built from TRBV19 and TRBJ1-5; D unclear. From germline, CDR1 is LNHDA and CDR2 SQIVND (reference sequence). The CDR3 has 14 residues. The V gene lost 1 base and the J gene lost 0 bases, with 4 bases spanning the gap. CDR3 residues: CASSIVLSNQPQHF. The CDR3 coding sequence is TGTGCCAGTAGTATAGTCCTTAGCAATCAGCCCCAGCATTTT.

This CDR3 is CAWSRQGDQPQHF. Written as DNA, the CDR3 is TGTGCCTGGAGTCGACAGGGAGATCAGCCCCAGCATTTT. The chain carries TRBV30 and TRBJ1-5, with 7 nucleotides matching TRBD1. Germline V gene data show CDR1 as GTSNPN and CDR2 as SVGIG (reference sequence). This CDR3 comprises 13 residues. The ends lost 2 bases at V and 5 bases at J; junction bases unmatched: 3. Full variable domain (missing parts from reference TRBV30 and TRBJ1-5): SQTIHQWPATLVQPVGSPLSLECTVEGTSNPNLYWYRQAAGRGLQLLFYSVGIGQISSEVPQNLSASRPQDRQFILSSKKLLLSDSGFYLCAWSRQGDQPQHFGDGTRLSIL.

The chain couples TRBV6-1 to TRBJ1-1, with D possibly matching TRBD1 (5 bases). CDR1 and CDR2 (germline): MNHNS, SASEGT. CDR3 length: 17 residues. Between the trimmed V and J ends, which lost 2 bases and 6 bases, there was a span of 22 bases. CDR3 loop: CASSESSRKGQDAEAFF. The CDR3 DNA reads TGTGCCAGCAGTGAAAGTTCGAGGAAGGGGCAGGATGCTGAAGCTTTCTTT.

The chain carries TRBV9 and TRBJ2-3; TRBD2 aligns across 8 bases. CDR1 and CDR2 (germline): SGDLS, YYNGEE. Trimming took 3 bases from V and 3 from J; bases not matched to a gene: 6. This CDR3 has 15 residues. In DNA, the CDR3 is TGTGCCAGCAGCGGGGCCGGGGGGGTTACAGATACGCAGTATTTT. Translating gives CASSGAGGVTDTQYF.

A single count supports this clone. J is TRBJ1-2 and V is TRBV28; D is unclear. V lost 2 bases and J lost 7, with 8 bases in between. CDR3 length: 12 residues. CDR1 is MDHEN and CDR2 is SYDVKM in the germline V gene. CDR3 sequence reads: CASSLTGFGYTF. The CDR3 DNA reads as TGTGCCAGCAGTTTAACCGGGTTTGGCTACACCTTC.

The chain couples TRBV6-5 to TRBJ1-5, with D possibly being TRBD1 (5 bases). Per germline, CDR1 MNHEY and CDR2 SVGAGI. The CDR3 length is 14 residues. The V gene lost 7 bases and the J gene lost 7 bases, with 17 bases spanning the gap. The CDR3 loop is CASKFVGEGQPQHF. In nucleotides, the CDR3 is TGTGCCAGCAAATTTGTAGGGGAGGGACAGCCCCAGCATTTT.

This chain connects TRBV6-5 to TRBJ2-7; 8 positions match TRBD1. The germline gives CDR1 MNHEY, CDR2 SVGAGI. After removal of 4 bases from V and 4 bases from J, the junction contained 9 bases not matched to a gene. This CDR3 contains 15 residues. DNA of the CDR3: TGTGCCAGCAGTTCCCCCGGACAGGGACTTTACGAGCAGTACTTC. Protein product: CASSSPGQGLYEQYF.

This chain uses TRBV6-5 with TRBJ1-1; D is possibly TRBD1 (6 bases). The CDR3 runs 14 residues. The germline gives CDR1 MNHEY, CDR2 SVGAGI. V shed 6 bases and J shed 0 bases, with 11 bases lying between them. Written as DNA, the CDR3 is TGTGCCAGCAGAACCGGACAGATGAACACTGAAGCTTTCTTT. This sequence encodes CASRTGQMNTEAFF.

V gene TRBV6-5 combines with J gene TRBJ2-1; D remains ambiguous. This CDR3 has 13 amino acids. Between the trimmed V and J ends, which lost 0 bases and 7 bases, there was a span of 7 bases. Germline CDR1 reads MNHEY; CDR2 reads SVGAGI. CDR3 sequence (DNA): TGTGCCAGCAGTTACTCCCTACGGAATGAGCAGTTCTTC. Protein sequence: CASSYSLRNEQFF.

The gene calls are TRBV5-5 and TRBJ1-1; D uncertain. The CDR3 is made up of 12 amino acids. The V gene lost 4 bases and the J gene lost 6 bases, with 10 bases spanning the gap. Germline CDR1 SGHKS, CDR2 YYEKEE (reference sequence). The CDR3 nucleotides are TGTGCCAGCAGCACGCGCCAGGCTGAAGCTTTCTTT. It yields the protein CASSTRQAEAFF.

V usage is TRBV2 and J usage is TRBJ1-3; 7 bases agree with TRBD1. This CDR3 comprises 14 residues. V was clipped by 4 bases and J by 2 bases; unmatched bases: 2. Germline V gene data show CDR1 as SNHLY and CDR2 as FYNNEI. CDR3: CASSGGTAGNTIYF. CDR3 bases: TGTGCCAGCAGTGGCGGGACAGCTGGAAACACCATATATTTT.

The chain combines TRBV18 with TRBJ2-7; D not resolved. This CDR3 spans 16 amino acids. Germline lookup yields CDR1 KGHSH and CDR2 LQKENI. Trimming left V 0 bases short and J 2 bases short, with 14 bases between. The CDR3 DNA follows: TGTGCCAGCTCACCACCAGATCGGAACAGCCCCTACGAGCAGTACTTC. Protein product: CASSPPDRNSPYEQYF.